These 11 T cell receptor beta chains share one sample of origin, sequenced in a study of beta chain features in type 1 diabetes. Expressed TCRB transcripts were sequenced after all isolated RNA was converted to cDNA. The assay was immunoSEQ multiplex PCR, and TCRdb's table has in-frame clones only and misses some. Altogether under 250,000 clones are present, 25% to 35% being singletons, with the ten largest covering under 5%. The specimen sequenced was central memory CD4+ T cells from blood. These receptors were taken from a man aged 30-40 years in good health.

The chain recombines TRBV7-8 with TRBJ2-1, with 7 bases aligning to TRBD2. CDR3 length equals 13 residues. V was clipped by 5 bases and J by 8 bases; unmatched bases: 6. Germline V CDR1 and CDR2: SGHVS, FQNEAQ. The CDR3 loop reads CASSAPRGDEQFF. CDR3 sequence (DNA): TGTGCCAGCAGCGCTCCTCGGGGGGATGAGCAGTTCTTC.

The sample holds many counts of this clone. The V call is TRBV15, the J call TRBJ2-1, with D possibly being TRBD2 (6 bases). Germline CDR1 and CDR2: LNHNV and YYDKDF (reference sequence). The CDR3 is made up of 16 amino acids. V lost 0 bases and J 7 bases, leaving 16 bases between the germline ends. CDR3 protein: CATSRDSAGSANEQFF. The CDR3 nucleotides read TGTGCCACCAGCAGAGATTCGGCGGGGTCGGCGAATGAGCAGTTCTTC.

A few counts support this clone. The chain combines TRBV5-1 with TRBJ2-3; 10 nucleotides align to TRBD2. V lost 3 bases and J lost 3; bases outside the gene matches: 4. CDR1 SGHRS and CDR2 YFSETQ come from the germline V gene. This CDR3 comprises 15 residues. The CDR3 sequence is CASSWTSGATDTQYF. CDR3 bases: TGCGCCAGCAGCTGGACTAGCGGTGCTACAGATACGCAGTATTTT.

This clone was seen a few times. The V call is TRBV30, the J call TRBJ2-7, with D maybe TRBD2 (6 bases). The germline CDR1 and CDR2 sequences are GTSNPN and SVGIG (reference sequence). The CDR3 is 14 amino acids. V was clipped by 0 bases and J by 4 bases, with 13 bases between them. This chain's CDR3 is CAWSVQEGQYEQYF. The CDR3 nucleotides read TGTGCCTGGAGTGTACAGGAGGGTCAGTACGAGCAGTACTTC.

The chain is built from TRBV19 and TRBJ1-1; D is ambiguous. Trimming removed 3 bases at V and 3 bases at J, with 8 bases between. The CDR3 contains 13 residues. Germline V gives CDR1 LNHDA, CDR2 SQIVND (reference sequence). In DNA form, the CDR3 reads TGTGCCAGTAGTATGGGAAGGGACACTGAAGCTTTCTTT. It is translated as CASSMGRDTEAFF.

The chain links TRBV29-1 to TRBJ2-5; 7 nucleotides line up with TRBD1. The end of the DNA fits TRBJ2-7 better, so the J call may be wrong. Germline CDR1 and CDR2: SQVTM and ANQGSEA. The CDR3 is 14 amino acids. The CDR3 protein is CSVNSGDSSYEQYF. In DNA, the CDR3 is TGCAGCGTTAATTCTGGGGACAGCTCCTACGAGCAGTACTTC.

V usage is TRBV5-1 and J usage is TRBJ1-2, with D uncertain. Germline values: CDR1 SGHRS, CDR2 YFSETQ. The CDR3 covers 14 residues. V was clipped by 2 bases and J by 6 bases, with 14 bases between them. The CDR3 reads CASSFGSSGDGYTF. Here the CDR3 DNA reads TGCGCCAGCAGCTTTGGATCCTCCGGGGATGGCTACACCTTC.

Details on this clone: Other DNA sequences in the same sample also yield this CDR3. In DNA form, the CDR3 reads TGTGCCAGCAGCCCCACTAGCGGCAGCACAGATACGCAGTATTTT. The encoded protein is CASSPTSGSTDTQYF. This rearrangement joins TRBV5-4 to TRBJ2-3; TRBD2 aligns across 8 bases. The CDR3 is made up of 15 amino acids. Germline CDR1 SGHNT, CDR2 YYREEE (reference sequence). After removal of 4 bases from V and 0 bases from J, the junction contained 4 bases not matched to a gene.

This clone occurred many times. The chain uses TRBV2 and TRBJ1-6; no clear D gene. Germline V gene sequence: CDR1 SNHLY, CDR2 FYNNEI. Trimming stripped 10 bases from V and 10 bases from J, with 17 bases between. The length of the CDR3 is 13 residues. The CDR3 protein is CATKTGDWSPLHF. CDR3 bases: TGTGCCACCAAAACCGGGGATTGGTCACCCCTCCACTTT.

The chain uses TRBV2 and TRBJ1-6; D is undetermined. The V gene's germline CDR1 is SNHLY and CDR2 FYNNEI. The V and J ends lost 8 bases and 8 bases respectively, with 10 bases between them. The CDR3 sequence is 12 residues long. The CDR3 spells CASRQVDSPLHF. The CDR3 bases are TGTGCCAGCCGGCAGGTAGATTCACCCCTCCACTTT.

Concerning this clone: Other DNA sequences in the sample encode the same CDR3. V is TRBV14 and J is TRBJ2-3, with unresolved D. The CDR3 sequence is 11 residues long. CDR1 and CDR2 from the germline V gene are SGHDN and FVKESK. V dropped 2 bases and J dropped 6 bases, with 3 bases sitting between them. The CDR3 DNA is TGTGCCAGCAGCCAAAGGGATACGCAGTATTTT. It yields the protein CASSQRDTQYF. Full variable domain (rest looked up from reference TRBV14 and TRBJ2-3): EAGVTQFPSHSVIEKGQTVTLRCDPISGHDNLYWYRRVMGKEIKFLLHFVKESKQDESGMPNNRFLAERTGGTYSTLKVQPAELEDSGVYFCASSQRDTQYFGPGTRLTVL.